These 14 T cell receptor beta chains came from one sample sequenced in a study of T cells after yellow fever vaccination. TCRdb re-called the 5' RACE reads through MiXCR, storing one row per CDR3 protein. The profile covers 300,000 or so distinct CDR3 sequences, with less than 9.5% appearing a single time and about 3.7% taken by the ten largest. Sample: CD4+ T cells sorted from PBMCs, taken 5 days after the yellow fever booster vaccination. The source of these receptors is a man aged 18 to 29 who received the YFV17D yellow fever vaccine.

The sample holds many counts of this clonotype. CDR3: CSVERQMNTGELFF. For the CDR3, the DNA is TGCAGCGTTGAAAGGCAGATGAACACCGGGGAGCTGTTTTTT. The chain combines TRBV29-1 with TRBJ2-2; D is ambiguous. Trimming left V 2 bases short and J 1 base short, with 8 bases between. CDR1 and CDR2 from the germline V gene are SQVTM and ANQGSEA. The CDR3 consists of 14 residues.

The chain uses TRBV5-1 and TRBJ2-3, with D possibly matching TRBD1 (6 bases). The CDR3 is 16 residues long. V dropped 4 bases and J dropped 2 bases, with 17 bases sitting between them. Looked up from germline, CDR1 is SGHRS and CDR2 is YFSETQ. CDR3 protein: CASSVTGGASTDTQYF. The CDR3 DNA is TGCGCCAGCAGCGTCACTGGGGGCGCTTCCACAGATACGCAGTATTTT.

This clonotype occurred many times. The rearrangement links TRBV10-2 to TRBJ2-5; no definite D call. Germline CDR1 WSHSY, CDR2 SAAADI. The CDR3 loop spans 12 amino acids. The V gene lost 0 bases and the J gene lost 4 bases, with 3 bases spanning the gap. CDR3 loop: CASSESGETQYF. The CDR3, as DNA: TGCGCCAGCAGTGAGTCGGGAGAGACCCAGTACTTC.

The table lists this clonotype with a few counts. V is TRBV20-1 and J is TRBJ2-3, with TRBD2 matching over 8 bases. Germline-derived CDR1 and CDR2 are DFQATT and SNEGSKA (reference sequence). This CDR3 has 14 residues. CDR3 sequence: CRGASGGPPDTQYF. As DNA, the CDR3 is TGCAGGGGGGCCAGCGGGGGCCCCCCAGATACGCAGTATTTT.

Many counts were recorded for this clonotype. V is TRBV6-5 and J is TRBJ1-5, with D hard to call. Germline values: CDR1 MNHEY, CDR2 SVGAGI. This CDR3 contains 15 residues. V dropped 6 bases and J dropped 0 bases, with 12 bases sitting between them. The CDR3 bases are TGTGCCAGCAGCAACGACGGTAATAGCAATCAGCCCCAGCATTTT. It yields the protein CASSNDGNSNQPQHF.

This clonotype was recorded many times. This CDR3 is CASRARKAFF. In DNA form, the CDR3 reads TGTGCCAGCAGGGCCCGAAAAGCTTTCTTT. The chain employs TRBV12-3 or TRBV12-4 and TRBJ1-1; the D is unclear. Trimming took off 6 bases at V and 9 bases at J, with 8 bases between the two ends. This CDR3 has 10 amino acids.

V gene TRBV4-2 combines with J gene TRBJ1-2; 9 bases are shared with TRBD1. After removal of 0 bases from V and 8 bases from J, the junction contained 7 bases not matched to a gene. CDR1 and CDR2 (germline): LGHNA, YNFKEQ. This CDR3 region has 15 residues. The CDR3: CASSQDRGTGKGYTF. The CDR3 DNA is TGTGCCAGCAGCCAAGATCGGGGGACAGGGAAAGGCTACACCTTC.

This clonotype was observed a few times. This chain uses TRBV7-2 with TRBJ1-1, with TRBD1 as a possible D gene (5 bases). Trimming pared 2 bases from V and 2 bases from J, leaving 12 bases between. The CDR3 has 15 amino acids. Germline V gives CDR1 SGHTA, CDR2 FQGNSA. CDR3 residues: CASSLRQGTNTEAFF. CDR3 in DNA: TGTGCCAGCAGCTTAAGGCAGGGTACAAACACTGAAGCTTTCTTT.

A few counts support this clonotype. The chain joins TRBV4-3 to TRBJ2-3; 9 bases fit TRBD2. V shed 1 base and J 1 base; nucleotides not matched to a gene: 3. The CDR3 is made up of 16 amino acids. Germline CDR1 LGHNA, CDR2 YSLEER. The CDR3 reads CASSQGAGGGTDTQYF. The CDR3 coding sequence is TGCGCCAGCAGCCAAGGAGCGGGGGGAGGCACAGATACGCAGTATTTT.

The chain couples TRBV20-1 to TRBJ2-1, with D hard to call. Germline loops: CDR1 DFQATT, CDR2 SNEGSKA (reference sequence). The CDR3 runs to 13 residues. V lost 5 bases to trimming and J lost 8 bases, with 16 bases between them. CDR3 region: CSARRWGSHEQFF. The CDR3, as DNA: TGCAGTGCTCGACGCTGGGGATCTCATGAGCAGTTCTTC.

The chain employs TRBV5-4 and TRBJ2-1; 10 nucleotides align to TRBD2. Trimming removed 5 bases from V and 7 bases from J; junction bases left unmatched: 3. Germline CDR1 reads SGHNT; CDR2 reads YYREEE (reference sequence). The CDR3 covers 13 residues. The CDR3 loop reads CASSILAGNEQFF. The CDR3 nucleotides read TGTGCCAGCAGTATACTAGCGGGGAATGAGCAGTTCTTC.

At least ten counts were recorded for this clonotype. The CDR3 loop reads CASSSGGGYGYTF. The CDR3 nucleotides are TGTGCCAGCAGTTCAGGGGGCGGCTATGGCTACACCTTC. The J gene is TRBJ1-2, the V gene TRBV12-3 or TRBV12-4; 8 nucleotides agree with TRBD1. This CDR3 has 13 amino acids. V gave up 4 bases and J gave up 4 bases; unmatched junction bases: 2.

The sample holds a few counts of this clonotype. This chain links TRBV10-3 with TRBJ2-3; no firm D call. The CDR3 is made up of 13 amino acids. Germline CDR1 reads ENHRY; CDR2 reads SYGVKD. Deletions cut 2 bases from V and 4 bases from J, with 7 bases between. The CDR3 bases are TGTGCCATCAGTGAGGTTAGGGCAGATACGCAGTATTTT. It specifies CAISEVRADTQYF.

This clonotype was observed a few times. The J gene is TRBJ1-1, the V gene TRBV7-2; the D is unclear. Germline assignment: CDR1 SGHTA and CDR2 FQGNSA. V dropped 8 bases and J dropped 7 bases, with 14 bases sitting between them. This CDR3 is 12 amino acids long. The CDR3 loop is CASSQSLIEAFF. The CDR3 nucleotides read TGTGCCAGCTCGCAGTCTCTCATTGAAGCTTTCTTT.